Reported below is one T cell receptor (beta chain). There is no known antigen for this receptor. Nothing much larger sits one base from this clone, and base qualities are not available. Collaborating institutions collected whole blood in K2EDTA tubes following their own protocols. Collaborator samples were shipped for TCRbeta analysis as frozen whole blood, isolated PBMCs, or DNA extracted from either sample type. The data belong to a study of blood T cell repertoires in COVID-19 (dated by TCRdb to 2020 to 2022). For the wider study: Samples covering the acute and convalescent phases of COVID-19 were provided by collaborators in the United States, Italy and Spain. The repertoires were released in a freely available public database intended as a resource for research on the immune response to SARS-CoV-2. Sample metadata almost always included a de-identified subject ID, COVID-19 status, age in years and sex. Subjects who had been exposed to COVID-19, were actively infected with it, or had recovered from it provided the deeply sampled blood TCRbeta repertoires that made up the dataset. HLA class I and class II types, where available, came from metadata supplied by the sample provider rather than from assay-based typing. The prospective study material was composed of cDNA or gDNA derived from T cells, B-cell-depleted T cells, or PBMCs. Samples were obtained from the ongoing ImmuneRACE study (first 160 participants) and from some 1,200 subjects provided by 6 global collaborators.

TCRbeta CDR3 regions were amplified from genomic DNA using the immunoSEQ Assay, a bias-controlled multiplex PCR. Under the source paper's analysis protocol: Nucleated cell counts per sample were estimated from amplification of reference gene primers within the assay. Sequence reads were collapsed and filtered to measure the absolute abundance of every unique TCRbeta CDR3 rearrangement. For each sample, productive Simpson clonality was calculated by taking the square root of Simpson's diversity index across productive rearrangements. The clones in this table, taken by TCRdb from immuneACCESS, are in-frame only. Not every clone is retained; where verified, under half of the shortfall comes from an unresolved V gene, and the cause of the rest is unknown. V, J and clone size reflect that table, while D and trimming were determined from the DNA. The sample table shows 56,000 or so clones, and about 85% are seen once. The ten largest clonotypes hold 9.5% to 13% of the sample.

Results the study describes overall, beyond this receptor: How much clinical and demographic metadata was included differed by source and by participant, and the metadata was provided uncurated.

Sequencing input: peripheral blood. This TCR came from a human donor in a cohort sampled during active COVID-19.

Here the CDR3 is given as CSATGLDEQFF. The nucleotides are TGCAGTGCTACAGGGTTGGATGAGCAGTTCTTC. This chain joins TRBV20-1 to TRBJ2-1; tentative D gene TRBD1, with 5 bases matching. Deletion took 4 bases off V and 8 bases off J, with a span of 9 bases between the germline ends. The CDR3 runs 11 residues from the cysteine to the phenylalanine. The retained sequence is limited to the CDR3, 33 bases, with the frame set at the first base. The CDR1 and CDR2 encoded by the germline V gene (reference sequence) are DFQATT and SNEGSKA.